Below, one TCR beta chain is given with its context. The data belong to a study of cytomegalovirus exposure and HLA in healthy donors. The PCR employed 60 Vbeta primers together with 13 Jbeta primers. Data came from immunoSEQ multiplex PCR; TCRdb stores just in-frame clones and leaves some out. The repertoire consists of roughly 150,000 clones, with nearly 80% occurring once and the leading ten covering 0.55% to 0.8%. This TCR was recovered from a male donor in good health and CMV-seronegative. The sample taken for sequencing was PBMCs.

The CDR3 loop reads CASSLAGSRRTQETQYF. The CDR3 region has the DNA TGTGCCAGCAGCTTAGCGGGTAGCAGGAGGACCCAAGAGACCCAGTACTTC. This sequence joins TRBV7-8 and TRBJ2-5; D is perhaps TRBD2 (5 bases). Per germline, CDR1 SGHVS and CDR2 FQNEAQ. This CDR3 spans 17 amino acids. The V gene lost 0 bases and the J gene lost 1 base, with 15 bases spanning the gap.